The rows below give T cell receptor beta chains drawn from one sample of a study of Graves' ophthalmopathy and Graves' hyperthyroidism. TCRdb used MiXCR to reprocess the multiplex PCR reads, holding one entry per CDR3 protein. The data show around 520,000 distinct CDR3 sequences, approximately 35% seen once. The sequencing input was peripheral blood or thyroid tissue (not recorded which). Receptors originate from an adult man with Graves' hyperthyroidism. Both conserved end residues are part of each CDR3. A D gene is named only where the DNA matches it firmly. Clone size is not always given. Where it is, it says once, few, many or a class for expanded clones.

J gene	clone size	D gene	V gene	CDR3 DNA	CDR3 protein
TRBJ1-1	NA	TRBD1	TRBV7-2	TGTGCCAGCAGCTTCCGGGACAGGGGGATGAGCACTGAAGCTTTCTTT	CASSFRDRGMSTEAFF
TRBJ1-5	once	TRBD1	TRBV20-1	TGCAGTGCTACCCGGACAGGTTTCGGTAGCAATCAGCCCCAGCATTTT	CSATRTGFGSNQPQHF
TRBJ2-5	many	TRBD2	TRBV20-1	TGCAGTGCTAGTAGACTAGCGGGGTTCCAAGAGACCCAGTACTTC	CSASRLAGFQETQYF
TRBJ1-2	many	TRBD1	TRBV7-9	TGTGCCAGCAACCCGACAGGGGCTATCTATGGCTACACCTTC	CASNPTGAIYGYTF
TRBJ1-5	NA	NA	TRBV27	TGTGCCAGCAGTTTAAGGGGGGCCATTCAGCCCCAGCATTTT	CASSLRGAIQPQHF
TRBJ2-1	NA	TRBD1	TRBV7-8	TGTGCCAGCAGCTGGGGACAGAACAATGAGCAGTTCTTC	CASSWGQNNEQFF
TRBJ1-4	NA	TRBD1	TRBV19	TGTGCCAGTAGTATCGGAGGCGGGACAGTTAATGAAAAACTGTTTTTT	CASSIGGGTVNEKLFF
TRBJ1-5	many	NA	TRBV24-1	TGTGCCACCAGTGATTCGGGCAGAGGTCAGCCCCAGCATTTT	CATSDSGRGQPQHF
TRBJ1-5	many	NA	TRBV24-1	TGTGCCACCAGTTGGGCAGGAACTAATCAGCCCCAGCATTTT	CATSWAGTNQPQHF
TRBJ2-5	many	TRBD2	TRBV10-2	TGCGCCAGCAGTCCACTAGCGGGAGAAGAGACCCAGTACTTC	CASSPLAGEETQYF
TRBJ1-3	NA	NA	TRBV29-1	TGCAGCGTTGTGGGAGCTAGCGGGAGCACCATATATTTT	CSVVGASGSTIYF
TRBJ2-2	many	NA	TRBV2	TGTGCCAGCAGGGCAGCGGTGAACACCGGGGAGCTGTTTTTT	CASRAAVNTGELFF
TRBJ1-1	NA	TRBD1	TRBV7-9	TGTGCCAGCAGCGGCACAGGGGGCTGGATCACTGAAGCTTTCTTT	CASSGTGGWITEAFF
TRBJ2-2	NA	TRBD2	TRBV24-1	TGTGCCACCAGTGATCCAACCCGCCAGACTAGCGGGTCAAGGGCCGGGGAGCTGTTTTTT	CATSDPTRQTSGSRAGELFF
TRBJ2-7	NA	NA	TRBV29-1	TGCAGCGTTGGAGAAGGTTCCGCCTACGAGCAGTACTTC	CSVGEGSAYEQYF
TRBJ2-7	few	NA	TRBV2	TGTGCCTGGGACACTCGCCCCCGAACCTACGAGCAGTACTTC	CAWDTRPRTYEQYF
TRBJ1-3	NA	NA	TRBV7-9	TGTGCCAGCAGCGAGGACCGTAGCTCTGGAAACACCATATATTTT	CASSEDRSSGNTIYF
TRBJ1-2	few	TRBD1	TRBV30	TGTGCCTGGACCACAGGGGGCGACTATGGCTACACCTTC	CAWTTGGDYGYTF
TRBJ1-6	many	NA	TRBV4-1	TGCGCCAGCAGCCAAGATTACGCCCTCCACTTT	CASSQDYALHF
TRBJ2-5	NA	TRBD1	TRBV7-3	TGTGCCAGCAGCTTACAGGGGGTACCGACAGATACGCAGTACTTC	CASSLQGVPTDTQYF
TRBJ1-1	many	TRBD1	TRBV5-4	TGTGCCAGCAGCCGGGACAGGGGGCCGAACACTGAAGCTTTCTTT	CASSRDRGPNTEAFF
TRBJ1-5	NA	TRBD1	TRBV5-1	TGCGCCAGCAGCGTCGGGACAGGGGGCTTGAATCAGCCCCAGCATTTT	CASSVGTGGLNQPQHF
TRBJ1-1	NA	TRBD1	TRBV12-3/TRBV12-4	TGTGCCAGCAGTTTAGCGGGACAGGGAGTGGGTTTCACTGAAGCTTTCTTT	CASSLAGQGVGFTEAFF
TRBJ1-1	NA	NA	TRBV25-1	TGTGCCAGCAGTGAATTGTGGGGCTTGGGCACTGAAGCTTTCTTT	CASSELWGLGTEAFF
TRBJ2-1	few	NA	TRBV15	TGTGCCACCAGCAGAGGGGACCGGGGACGCAATGAGCAGTTCTTC	CATSRGDRGRNEQFF
TRBJ2-4	NA	TRBD1	TRBV19	TGTGCCAGTAGAGGACAGGGACGGAAAAACATTCAGTACTTC	CASRGQGRKNIQYF
TRBJ2-7	many	TRBD1	TRBV5-6	TGTGCCAGCAGCTTCTGGACAGGGAGGGAGCAGTACTTC	CASSFWTGREQYF
TRBJ1-6	NA	TRBD1	TRBV5-1	TGCGCCAGCAGCTTGGATACAGGGGCGGTTTCACCCCTCCACTTT	CASSLDTGAVSPLHF
TRBJ1-6	many	NA	TRBV19	TGTGCCAGTAGTATTTTTATCGGATCCCCCCTCCACTTT	CASSIFIGSPLHF
TRBJ1-2	few	NA	TRBV5-6	TGTGCCAGCAGCTTGGAAGGACAGCCTCCTCGGTATGGCTACACCTTC	CASSLEGQPPRYGYTF
TRBJ1-3	few	NA	TRBV6-5	TGTGCCAGCACTTTCTCCTTGAACAGGTTGATCTCTGGAAACACCATATATTTT	CASTFSLNRLISGNTIYF
TRBJ2-7	many	TRBD2	TRBV10-2	TGCGCCAGCAGTGAGGGACTAGCTTTTACCCGCCGCTACGAGCAGTACTTC	CASSEGLAFTRRYEQYF
TRBJ1-4	once	NA	TRBV7-9	TGTGCCAGCAGCTTAGGGGGAATTGGGTGGGAAAAACTGTTTTTT	CASSLGGIGWEKLFF
TRBJ1-2	few	NA	TRBV11-2	TGTGCCAGCAGCATACAGACTCGTCTGGGCTATGGCTACACCTTC	CASSIQTRLGYGYTF
TRBJ1-5	few	NA	TRBV7-9	TGTGCCAGCAACCTGATGCAGACCGGGAGTCAGCCCCAGCATTTT	CASNLMQTGSQPQHF
TRBJ1-2	few	NA	TRBV6-5	TGTGCCAGCAGTTACCAGGCCAGGCCGGAATATATGCGCTACACCTTC	CASSYQARPEYMRYTF
TRBJ2-7	many	NA	TRBV5-1	TGCGCCAGCAGCTGGGACTTACTAGCCTCCGAGCAGTACTTC	CASSWDLLASEQYF
TRBJ2-2	many	NA	TRBV5-5	TGTGCCAGCGTCGTCGGCAGGGGTGCGACCGGGGAGCTGTTTTTT	CASVVGRGATGELFF
TRBJ1-2	many	TRBD1	TRBV5-8	TGTGCCAGCAGCCCAGGACAGGGACTTAACTATGGCTACACCTTC	CASSPGQGLNYGYTF
TRBJ1-5	many	NA	TRBV7-9	TGTGCCAGCAGCCCGAGCTCCGGTCAGCCCCAGCATTTT	CASSPSSGQPQHF
TRBJ1-1	few	NA	TRBV12-3/TRBV12-4	TGTGCCAGCGTGGTAGGGGGTTACACTGAAGCTTTCTTT	CASVVGGYTEAFF
TRBJ1-1	NA	NA	TRBV5-4	TGTGCCAGCAGCTCGTGGGACCGTATGAACACTGAAGCTTTCTTT	CASSSWDRMNTEAFF
TRBJ1-1	NA	TRBD1	TRBV25-1	TGTGCCAGCAGTGAGGAGGGGGCGAGGGGCACTGAAGCTTTCTTT	CASSEEGARGTEAFF
TRBJ1-1	NA	NA	TRBV6-6	TGTGCCAGCAGTTACCGTGAAGCTTTCTTT	CASSYREAFF
TRBJ2-7	few	NA	TRBV28	TGTGCCAGCAACGAGGGGGGGCCATACGAGCAGTACTTC	CASNEGGPYEQYF
TRBJ1-5	many	NA	TRBV2	TGTGCCAGCAAGAAGTCTCCCCAGGGAGGTCAGCCCCAGCATTTT	CASKKSPQGGQPQHF
TRBJ2-7	NA	TRBD2	TRBV10-3	TGTGCCATCAGTTCGACTAGCGGGAGCCCCCTTAGGTACGAGCAGTACTTC	CAISSTSGSPLRYEQYF
TRBJ2-6	many	TRBD2	TRBV6-1	TGTGCCAGCAATCGGGAGGCTGGGGCCAACGTCCTGACTTTC	CASNREAGANVLTF
TRBJ2-5	NA	NA	TRBV7-6	TGTGCCAGCAGCTTAGCTCGGGCGGGGACCCAGTACTTC	CASSLARAGTQYF
TRBJ1-1	many	NA	TRBV7-8	TGTGCCAGCACCTCAGTGAGGGGCGAAGCTTTCTTT	CASTSVRGEAFF
TRBJ2-1	many	TRBD2	TRBV29-1	TGCAGCGTTGAAGGACTAGCGAACTCCTACAATGAGCAGTTCTTC	CSVEGLANSYNEQFF
TRBJ2-7	many	NA	TRBV10-2	TGCGCCAGCAGTGAATCCGGAGGTGAGCAGTACTTC	CASSESGGEQYF
TRBJ2-2	many	NA	TRBV6-1	TGTGCCAGCATGCGGAACAGGGACACCGGGGAGCTGTTTTTT	CASMRNRDTGELFF